The sequence of this T cell receptor beta chain was determined in a study of monozygotic twins with inflammatory bowel disease. Study observations and caveats: Fewer shared clonotypes with others were found in IBD patients than in healthy twins, especially with disease activity.

Template switching added UMIs carrying a 6-nucleotide sample barcode. For both chains, the TCRalpha and TCRbeta cDNA went through two nested PCRs of approximately 16 and 10 cycles. TCRdb reprocessed the 5' RACE reads, with one entry per CDR3 protein and no DNA. The sample has 150,000 or so distinct CDR3 sequences; the top ten hold more than 1%. Looked up from germline, CDR1 is ENHRY and CDR2 is SYGVKD. The CDR3 contains 15 residues. To note about this clonotype: Its cognate antigen is unknown.

V is TRBV10-3 and J is TRBJ2-1; TCRdb gives TRBD1 as the D gene, but with no DNA this cannot be confirmed. The specimen was blood. This sequence originates from a human donor with ulcerative colitis or Crohn's disease, or a healthy co-twin of an affected twin (not recorded which). CDR3 sequence: CAISAGEGKWNEQFF.